These 14 T cell receptor beta chains were sequenced from one sample in a study of identical twins. TCRdb processed the 5' RACE reads anew with MiXCR; each CDR3 protein has one entry. Found here are approximately 530,000 distinct CDR3 sequences, around 24% of them singletons; the top ten hold approximately 0.49%. The data also belong to a second study, concerning yellow fever vaccine responses in identical twins.

The specimen was CD4+ T cells sorted from blood. All receptors come from a woman aged 18-30 years in good health.

CDR3 sequence: CSADDSRTYEQYF. The CDR3 nucleotides read TGCAGTGCCGACGACAGTAGGACCTACGAGCAGTACTTC. This rearrangement joins TRBV20-1 to TRBJ2-7, with D possibly TRBD1 on 5 matching bases. Germline CDR1 reads DFQATT; CDR2 reads SNEGSKA (reference sequence). The V gene lost 6 bases and the J gene lost 2 bases, with 14 bases spanning the gap. The length of the CDR3 is 13 residues.

The rearrangement joins TRBV20-1 to TRBJ2-7, with 10 bases that match TRBD1. CDR1 DFQATT and CDR2 SNEGSKA come from the germline V gene (reference sequence). The trim removed 6 bases at V and 2 bases at J, leaving 10 bases unmatched. CDR3 length: 15 amino acids. Here the CDR3 reads CSAPHPGTGAYEQYF. The CDR3 region has the DNA TGCAGTGCCCCCCACCCCGGGACAGGGGCCTACGAGCAGTACTTC.

This rearrangement joins TRBV18 to TRBJ1-2; a weak D match, TRBD1 (5 bases). This CDR3 region has 15 residues. The germline gives CDR1 KGHSH, CDR2 LQKENI. Trimming left V 1 base short and J 0 bases short, with 9 bases between. CDR3 nucleotide sequence: TGTGCCAGCTCACCACGACAGCAGGCTAACTATGGCTACACCTTC. Translated: CASSPRQQANYGYTF.

The J gene is TRBJ2-3, the V gene TRBV6-1, with 8 positions matching TRBD2. The trim removed 2 bases at V and 2 bases at J, leaving 6 bases unmatched. The CDR3 is made up of 16 amino acids. Germline CDR1 MNHNS, CDR2 SASEGT. The chain's CDR3 is CASSEPVAGYTDTQYF. The CDR3 DNA follows: TGTGCCAGCAGTGAACCTGTAGCGGGGTACACAGATACGCAGTATTTT.

The chain couples TRBV29-1 to TRBJ2-7; 8 nucleotides match TRBD1. J lost 6 bases, V lost 7 bases, and 14 bases had no gene match. The length of the CDR3 is 14 residues. Germline assignment: CDR1 SQVTM and CDR2 ANQGSEA. This CDR3 is CSALAGQEGSEQYF. The CDR3 DNA sequence: TGCAGCGCGTTGGCGGGACAGGAAGGGAGCGAGCAGTACTTC.

J is TRBJ2-5 and V is TRBV4-2; 10 positions match TRBD2. This CDR3 is built from 15 residues. CDR1 and CDR2 from the germline V gene are LGHNA and YNFKEQ. The J segment lost 5 bases and the V segment lost 0 bases, leaving 3 bases of the junction unmatched. In DNA form, the CDR3 reads TGTGCCAGCAGCCAAGATCTAGCGGGAGTGGAGACCCAGTACTTC. Protein product: CASSQDLAGVETQYF.

Regarding this clonotype: Mismatch with germline at one junction end may stem from a read error. The CDR3 DNA is TGTGACAGCAGTTTGTTTGGCAATGAGCAGTTCTTC. Protein product: CDSSLFGNEQFF. The chain has TRBV12-3 or TRBV12-4 and TRBJ2-1; no clear D gene. The CDR3 spans 12 residues.

This clonotype was counted a single time. V and J are TRBV20-1 and TRBJ2-3; D may correspond to TRBD1 or TRBD2 (6 bases each). The CDR3 consists of 15 residues. Trimming took off 3 bases at V and 1 base at J, with 14 bases between the two ends. Germline V gene data show CDR1 as DFQATT and CDR2 as SNEGSKA (reference sequence). The CDR3 DNA sequence: TGCAGTGCTAGCACCGGGGGCGCGGGCACAGATACGCAGTATTTT. Translation gives CSASTGGAGTDTQYF.

There are a few counts of this clonotype. J is TRBJ2-1 and V is TRBV6-5, with D possibly matching TRBD2 (6 bases). Trimming stripped 4 bases from V and 6 bases from J, with 16 bases between. The V gene's germline CDR1 is MNHEY and CDR2 SVGAGI. CDR3 length: 15 amino acids. The DNA of the CDR3 is TGTGCCAGCAGTTCTCCCGCGGGATTAAGCAATGAGCAGTTCTTC. This translates into CASSSPAGLSNEQFF.

This clonotype occurred a few times. This chain links TRBV7-9 with TRBJ2-3, with D perhaps being TRBD1 or TRBD2 (5 bases each). Germline V gene sequence: CDR1 SEHNR, CDR2 FQNEAQ (reference sequence). V lost 2 bases to trimming and J lost 10 bases, with 19 bases between them. The CDR3 loop spans 15 amino acids. CDR3 residues: CASSLNRAGLGAQYF. The DNA of the CDR3 is TGTGCCAGCAGCTTAAATCGTGCAGGTCTGGGGGCGCAGTATTTT.

The V call is TRBV3-1, the J call TRBJ2-5; TRBD2 is a possible D gene (6 bases). Germline CDR1 LGHDT, CDR2 YNNKEL (reference sequence). Trimming removed 1 base at V and 5 bases at J, with 8 bases between. The CDR3 has 13 residues. The CDR3 region has the DNA TGTGCCAGCAGCCAAGCGGGAGCGGAGACCCAGTACTTC. Its translation: CASSQAGAETQYF.

This clonotype was detected only a few times. This sequence joins TRBV29-1 and TRBJ2-3; 13 positions agree with TRBD2. CDR3 length: 16 amino acids. V lost 6 bases, J lost 0 bases, and 6 bases stayed unmatched. Germline V gives CDR1 SQVTM, CDR2 ANQGSEA. CDR3 in DNA: TGCAGCGTGCCGGGACTAGCGGGGCCTAGCACAGATACGCAGTATTTT. This gives the protein CSVPGLAGPSTDTQYF.

This clonotype was detected only a few times. The chain couples TRBV20-1 to TRBJ2-1; possible D gene TRBD1, 6 bases. Germline V CDR1 and CDR2: DFQATT, SNEGSKA (reference sequence). V shed 6 bases and J shed 6 bases, with 18 bases lying between them. This CDR3 contains 14 residues. CDR3 residues: CSAIQGSRGNEQFF. The CDR3 bases are TGCAGTGCGATACAGGGTTCTCGGGGCAATGAGCAGTTCTTC.

This clonotype was recorded a few times. The chain couples TRBV28 to TRBJ2-7, with 14 bases lining up with TRBD2. CDR3 length equals 17 residues. Trimming removed 5 bases from V and 4 bases from J; junction bases left unmatched: 10. Germline CDR1 MDHEN, CDR2 SYDVKM. The CDR3 is CASSPSGLAGAVYEQYV. CDR3 coding DNA: TGTGCCAGCAGTCCATCGGGACTAGCGGGGGCCGTTTACGAGCAGTACGTC.